These T cell receptor beta chains were read from a single sample in a study of T cell responses to AZD1222 COVID-19 vaccine. TCRdb's table, derived via immunoSEQ multiplex PCR, lists solely in-frame clones and lacks some. The data contain approximately 60,000 clones, approximately 83% of them singletons. Sequences were derived from peripheral blood, sampled on day 0 of AZD1222 vaccination. The receptor source for this set is an adult in good health. CDR3s include the opening cysteine and the closing phenylalanine or tryptophan. D genes are given only for firm matches. Clone size is stated in some rows and not others, as once, few, many or a class when expanded.

CDR3aa | CDR3nt | d_gene | j_gene | v_gene | abundance
CASSTLVSGNTIYF | TGTGCCAGCAGCACTCTCGTCTCTGGAAACACCATATATTTT | NA | TRBJ1-3 | TRBV6-5 | NA
CSVERPGDRSYEQYF | TGCAGCGTGGAGAGGCCGGGGGATAGGTCCTACGAGCAGTACTTC | NA | TRBJ2-7 | TRBV29-1 | NA
CASSFGAEGEYYTQYF | TGTGCCAGCAGTTTCGGAGCGGAGGGGGAATATTATACGCAGTATTTT | NA | TRBJ2-3 | TRBV28 | NA
CASSLDRGLGQPQHF | TGTGCCAGCAGCTTGGACAGGGGGCTAGGGCAGCCCCAGCATTTT | TRBD1 | TRBJ1-5 | TRBV11-2 | NA
CASSPVGTVNTEAFF | TGTGCCAGCAGCCCTGTCGGCACAGTCAACACTGAAGCTTTCTTT | NA | TRBJ1-1 | TRBV14 | NA
CASSLTGWDGHGYTF | TGTGCCAGCAGTTTAACTGGATGGGACGGCCATGGCTACACCTTC | NA | TRBJ1-2 | TRBV27 | NA
CASSPGNPGNTEAFF | TGTGCCAGCTCACCAGGCAACCCAGGGAACACTGAAGCTTTCTTT | NA | TRBJ1-1 | TRBV18 | NA
CASSSSGQGREKLFF | TGTGCCAGCAGCTCATCAGGGCAGGGGAGAGAAAAACTGTTTTTT | NA | TRBJ1-4 | TRBV7-8 | NA
CASSPGQGANGNTIYF | TGTGCCAGCTCACCTGGACAGGGGGCAAACGGAAACACCATATATTTT | TRBD1 | TRBJ1-3 | TRBV18 | NA
CASDGGSNGNTIYF | TGTGCCAGCGATGGAGGGTCCAATGGAAACACCATATATTTT | NA | TRBJ1-3 | TRBV9 | NA
CASSLLEGDGYTF | TGTGCCAGCTCACTCCTCGAGGGGGATGGCTACACCTTC | NA | TRBJ1-2 | TRBV18 | NA
CASSLLAGASYEQYF | TGTGCCAGCAGCCTTCTAGCGGGAGCTAGCTACGAGCAGTACTTC | TRBD2 | TRBJ2-7 | TRBV28 | NA
CASSPPPPRGGTQYF | TGCGCCAGCAGTCCTCCCCCCCCTAGAGGGGGGACCCAGTACTTC | NA | TRBJ2-5 | TRBV5-1 | once
CASSQTLLAEAFF | TGTGCCAGCAGCCAAACTCTCTTGGCGGAAGCTTTCTTT | NA | TRBJ1-1 | TRBV14 | NA
CASSLRTNNQPQHF | TGTGCCAGCAGCTTACGGACGAACAATCAGCCCCAGCATTTT | NA | TRBJ1-5 | TRBV7-2 | NA
CASSQWSQKLFF | TGTGCCAGCAGCCAATGGTCCCAAAAACTGTTTTTT | NA | TRBJ1-4 | TRBV14 | few
CASSLLTGWTDTQYF | TGTGCCAGCAGCTTGTTGACAGGGTGGACAGATACGCAGTATTTT | TRBD1 | TRBJ2-3 | TRBV7-2 | NA
CASSRKGYEQFF | TGTGCCAGCAGTCGAAAGGGTTATGAGCAGTTCTTC | NA | TRBJ2-1 | TRBV28 | NA
CASGTTGNTIYF | TGTGCCAGCGGGACAACTGGAAACACCATATATTTT | NA | TRBJ1-3 | TRBV6-5 | NA
CASSLSPLLHTDTQYF | TGTGCCAGCAGCCTCAGCCCACTACTGCACACAGATACGCAGTATTTT | NA | TRBJ2-3 | TRBV6-6 | NA
CASSLWQGNQPQHF | TGTGCCAGCAGCTTATGGCAGGGTAATCAGCCCCAGCATTTT | NA | TRBJ1-5 | TRBV7-8 | NA
CASSSATAANYGYTF | TGTGCCAGCAGCTCGGCGACGGCCGCTAACTATGGCTACACCTTC | NA | TRBJ1-2 | TRBV7-2 | NA
CASSPSLNTEAFF | TGTGCCAGCAGCCCATCATTGAACACTGAAGCTTTCTTT | NA | TRBJ1-1 | TRBV14 | NA
CAWSVGAGGQPQHF | TGTGCCTGGAGTGTGGGGGCAGGGGGTCAGCCCCAGCATTTT | TRBD1 | TRBJ1-5 | TRBV30 | NA
CASSFEREHPYEQYF | TGTGCCAGCAGCTTTGAGCGGGAGCACCCATACGAGCAGTACTTC | TRBD2 | TRBJ2-7 | TRBV7-9 | NA
CASSQGLAATYEQYF | TGTGCCAGCAGCCAAGGACTAGCGGCGACCTACGAGCAGTACTTC | TRBD2 | TRBJ2-7 | TRBV3-1/TRBV3-2 | NA
CAWSVRERYGYTF | TGTGCCTGGAGTGTCAGGGAGAGGTATGGCTACACCTTC | NA | TRBJ1-2 | TRBV30 | NA
CASSESVPDTQYF | TGTGCCAGCAGTGAATCCGTCCCAGATACGCAGTATTTT | NA | TRBJ2-3 | TRBV6-1 | NA
CASSQSSYSYEQYF | TGTGCCAGCAGCCAAAGTTCTTACTCCTACGAGCAGTACTTC | NA | TRBJ2-7 | TRBV14 | NA
CASSYFGDQPQHF | TGTGCCAGCAGTTACTTCGGGGACCAGCCCCAGCATTTT | NA | TRBJ1-5 | TRBV6-2/TRBV6-3 | once
CASSIEGGKGNQPQHF | TGTGCCAGTAGTATAGAAGGCGGGAAGGGCAATCAGCCCCAGCATTTT | NA | TRBJ1-5 | TRBV19 | NA
CASSITGSGQGASGYTF | TGTGCCAGTAGTATAACGGGGTCGGGACAGGGGGCGTCCGGCTACACCTTC | TRBD1 | TRBJ1-2 | TRBV19 | NA
CASSRKRDEQFF | TGTGCCAGCAGCCGGAAGCGCGATGAGCAGTTCTTC | NA | TRBJ2-1 | TRBV11-3 | NA
CASSNSGNTIYF | TGTGCCAGCAGTAACAGTGGAAACACCATATATTTT | NA | TRBJ1-3 | TRBV9 | NA
CASSQVRAGGNQPQHF | TGTGCCAGCAGCCAAGTTCGGGCAGGGGGGAATCAGCCCCAGCATTTT | TRBD1 | TRBJ1-5 | TRBV4-2 | NA
CASSFSGRGNTGELFF | TGTGCCAGCAGCTTCAGCGGGAGGGGGAACACCGGGGAGCTGTTTTTT | TRBD2 | TRBJ2-2 | TRBV7-2 | NA
CASSLRSGSIGELFF | TGTGCCAGCAGCTTACGGTCCGGATCCATCGGGGAGCTGTTTTTT | NA | TRBJ2-2 | TRBV11-3 | once
CASAVVRGNEQYF | TGTGCCAGCGCCGTTGTCAGGGGCAACGAGCAGTACTTC | NA | TRBJ2-7 | TRBV28 | NA
CASSQGPGLAENIQYF | TGTGCCAGCAGCCAAGGACCAGGACTAGCGGAAAACATTCAGTACTTC | TRBD2 | TRBJ2-4 | TRBV3-1/TRBV3-2 | NA
CASSPLATYEQYF | TGTGCCAGCTCACCACTCGCCACCTACGAGCAGTACTTC | NA | TRBJ2-7 | TRBV18 | few
CASSEGQGGNTIYF | TGTGCCAGCAGTGAAGGACAGGGGGGAAACACCATATATTTT | TRBD1 | TRBJ1-3 | TRBV6-1 | NA
CASSIQDGGQLFF | TGTGCCAGTAGTATCCAGGATGGAGGACAACTGTTTTTT | NA | TRBJ1-4 | TRBV19 | once
CSARGGGEQYF | TGCAGTGCCCGCGGGGGGGGTGAGCAGTACTTC | TRBD2 | TRBJ2-7 | TRBV20-1 | NA
CASSQADSPLHF | TGTGCCAGCAGCCAAGCAGATTCACCCCTCCACTTT | NA | TRBJ1-6 | TRBV3-1/TRBV3-2 | NA
CASSVTPTNEKLFF | TGTGCCAGCAGCGTAACGCCAACTAATGAAAAACTGTTTTTT | NA | TRBJ1-4 | TRBV9 | NA